The next 20 T cell receptor beta chains were all read from a single sample in a study of blood T cell repertoires in COVID-19. The method was immunoSEQ multiplex PCR; TCRdb's version includes in-frame clones alone and lacks a portion of them. The data show roughly 300,000 clones, with around 87% seen just once and less than 6% held by the top ten. The sequencing sample was made of PBMCs or T cells enriched from blood (not recorded which). The receptor source for this set is a woman aged 25-40 years who had recovered from COVID-19.

The V and J genes are TRBV19 and TRBJ1-3, with TRBD1 as a possible D gene (5 bases). This CDR3 is 14 amino acids long. Trimming removed 5 bases at V and 4 bases at J, with 12 bases between. Per the germline V gene, CDR1 is LNHDA and CDR2 is SQIVND (reference sequence). The CDR3 region has the DNA TGTGCCAGTAGTCCCGATGACAGAGGAAACACCATATATTTT. It encodes CASSPDDRGNTIYF. Looking up the rest from reference TRBV19 and TRBJ1-3 gives the full variable domain: DGGITQSPKYLFRKEGQNVTLSCEQNLNHDAMYWYRQDPGQGLRLIYYSQIVNDFQKGDIAEGYSVSREKKESFPLTVTSAQKNPTAFYLCASSPDDRGNTIYFGEGSWLTVV.

DNA for the CDR3: TGTGCCAGCAGCGTATACGAGTCCCTGCAAGAGACCCAGTACTTC. The encoded protein is CASSVYESLQETQYF. The rearrangement joins TRBV9 to TRBJ2-5, with D unclear. CDR1 and CDR2 (germline): SGDLS, YYNGEE. The CDR3 length is 15 residues. V was shortened by 1 base and J by 2 bases, with 12 bases between the two germline ends. The entire variable domain, with the rest obtained from reference TRBV9 and TRBJ2-5, is as follows: DSGVTQTPKHLITATGQRVTLRCSPRSGDLSVYWYQQSLDQGLQFLIQYYNGEERAKGNILERFSAQQFPDLHSELNLSSLELGDSALYFCASSVYESLQETQYFGPGTRLLVL.

The chain employs TRBV6-5 and TRBJ1-4; TRBD1 might be the D (6 bases). This CDR3 comprises 14 residues. Trimming pared 2 bases from V and 5 bases from J, leaving 9 bases between. Per germline, CDR1 MNHEY and CDR2 SVGAGI. CDR3 nucleotide sequence: TGTGCCAGCAGTTACCGTGACAGGAATGAAAAACTGTTTTTT. It translates to CASSYRDRNEKLFF.

The CDR3: CASSLEGGQETQYF. The CDR3 DNA reads as TGCGCCAGCAGCTTGGAAGGCGGACAAGAGACCCAGTACTTC. The rearrangement joins TRBV5-1 to TRBJ2-5; D is uncertain. This CDR3 is 14 amino acids long. V was pared by 0 bases and J by 2 bases, with 8 bases between. CDR1 is SGHRS and CDR2 is YFSETQ in the germline V gene. Based on the CDR3 plus reference TRBV5-1 and TRBJ2-5, the full variable domain is KAGVTQTPRYLIKTRGQQVTLSCSPISGHRSVSWYQQTPGQGLQFLFEYFSETQRNKGNFPGRFSGRQFSNSRSEMNVSTLELGDSALYLCASSLEGGQETQYFGPGTRLLVL.

This chain uses TRBV7-2 with TRBJ2-5, with TRBD2 matching 12 bases. Germline V gene sequence: CDR1 SGHTA, CDR2 FQGNSA. The V segment lost 10 bases and the J segment 3 bases; nucleotides outside the gene matches: 6. The CDR3 spans 14 residues. The CDR3 region has the DNA TGTGCCACGAACCTAGCGGGGGGGAAAGAGACCCAGTACTTC. It is translated as CATNLAGGKETQYF.

This rearrangement joins TRBV27 to TRBJ1-2, with 12 bases aligning to TRBD1. The CDR3 has 15 residues. Trimming cost V 5 bases and J 3 bases; bases outside gene matches: 4. Germline CDR1 is MNHEY and CDR2 is SMNVEV (reference sequence). The DNA for the CDR3 is TGTGCCAGCAGTCCGGGGACAGGGGGCCACTATGGCTACACCTTC. Its translation is CASSPGTGGHYGYTF.

The chain is built from TRBV24-1 and TRBJ2-3; 9 bases match TRBD2. The CDR3 is 15 residues long. Germline V gene data show CDR1 as KGHDR and CDR2 as SFDVKD. With V trimmed by 4 bases and J by 5 bases, 6 bases remained unmatched. This chain's CDR3 is CATSDAGGPGDTQYF. CDR3 DNA sequence: TGTGCCACCAGTGACGCGGGGGGGCCTGGAGATACGCAGTATTTT.

The V and J genes are TRBV30 and TRBJ1-5; the match to TRBD1 covers 8 bases. Germline V gene data show CDR1 as GTSNPN and CDR2 as SVGIG (reference sequence). This CDR3 has 17 amino acids. J was trimmed by 6 bases and V by 2 bases; bases with no gene match: 15. Written as DNA, the CDR3 is TGTGCCTGGAGTCCCACGAGGACAGGGCAAGGGAGTCAGCCCCAGCATTTT. It is translated as CAWSPTRTGQGSQPQHF. Supplemented by reference TRBV30 and TRBJ1-5, the full variable domain reads SQTIHQWPATLVQPVGSPLSLECTVEGTSNPNLYWYRQAAGRGLQLLFYSVGIGQISSEVPQNLSASRPQDRQFILSSKKLLLSDSGFYLCAWSPTRTGQGSQPQHFGDGTRLSIL.

The chain employs TRBV5-1 and TRBJ2-5, with 7 bases that match TRBD2. CDR1 SGHRS and CDR2 YFSETQ come from the germline V gene. Losses at the gene ends were 5 bases for V and 0 bases for J; bases not matched to a gene: 7. This CDR3 spans 15 amino acids. The CDR3 loop is CASSLLAPYQETQYF. The CDR3 DNA reads as TGCGCCAGCAGTTTACTAGCGCCGTACCAAGAGACCCAGTACTTC.

The J gene is TRBJ1-2, the V gene TRBV18; 9 bases are shared with TRBD1. Losses at the gene ends were 8 bases for V and 6 bases for J; bases not matched to a gene: 13. The length of the CDR3 is 15 residues. CDR1 and CDR2 (germline): KGHSH, LQKENI. The CDR3 DNA is TGTGCCAGCACTCAGGGACAGGGACGAGGGCATGGCTACACCTTC. The encoded protein is CASTQGQGRGHGYTF.

V is TRBV5-1 and J is TRBJ2-1; 9 nucleotides agree with TRBD1. The J segment lost 1 base and the V segment lost 3 bases, leaving 5 bases of the junction unmatched. The germline V gene encodes CDR1 SGHRS and CDR2 YFSETQ. The CDR3 sequence is 16 residues long. The CDR3 spells CASSWTGTGSYNEQFF. As DNA, the CDR3 is TGCGCCAGCAGCTGGACCGGGACAGGGTCCTACAATGAGCAGTTCTTC. Variable domain in full (rest from reference TRBV5-1 and TRBJ2-1): KAGVTQTPRYLIKTRGQQVTLSCSPISGHRSVSWYQQTPGQGLQFLFEYFSETQRNKGNFPGRFSGRQFSNSRSEMNVSTLELGDSALYLCASSWTGTGSYNEQFFGPGTRLTVL.

CDR3 sequence reads: CASSEPSMLSGNTIYF. In DNA form, the CDR3 reads TGTGCCAGCAGTGAACCTAGTATGCTCTCTGGAAACACCATATATTTT. The J gene is TRBJ1-3, the V gene TRBV6-1; no clear D. Germline V gene sequence: CDR1 MNHNS, CDR2 SASEGT. The V gene lost 2 bases and the J gene lost 0 bases, with 11 bases spanning the gap. The CDR3 contains 16 residues.

This rearrangement joins TRBV7-9 to TRBJ1-5; D possibly corresponds to TRBD1 (5 bases). CDR3 length equals 17 residues. Germline V CDR1 and CDR2: SEHNR, FQNEAQ (reference sequence). V lost 1 base and J 0 bases, leaving 13 bases between the germline ends. This CDR3 is CASSLDRLQDSNQPQHF. CDR3 nucleotide sequence: TGTGCCAGCAGCTTAGATCGGTTACAGGATAGCAATCAGCCCCAGCATTTT.

The chain employs TRBV4-1 and TRBJ2-7, with 9 bases lining up with TRBD2. The trim removed 3 bases at V and 7 bases at J, leaving 7 bases unmatched. The CDR3 is 14 amino acids. CDR1 is MGHRA, CDR2 YSYEKL, per germline. CDR3 nucleotide sequence: TGCGCCAGCAGCCAGGGGACTAGCCGGAGGGAGCAGTACTTC. It encodes CASSQGTSRREQYF.

V and J are TRBV3-1 (or the pseudogene TRBV3-2) and TRBJ2-3; 12 bases align to TRBD2. Losses at the gene ends were 3 bases for V and 2 bases for J; bases not matched to a gene: 9. CDR1 and CDR2 (germline): LGHDT, YNNKEL (reference sequence). The CDR3 extends over 18 amino acids. The CDR3 protein is CASSQAGTSGPYTDTQYF. The CDR3 DNA reads TGTGCCAGCAGCCAGGCCGGGACTAGCGGGCCCTACACAGATACGCAGTATTTT.

The chain combines TRBV5-4 with TRBJ2-7; TRBD1 agrees at 10 bases. The germline gives CDR1 SGHNT, CDR2 YYREEE (reference sequence). The V and J ends lost 5 bases and 4 bases, in that order; junction bases with no gene match: 6. The CDR3 covers 14 residues. The CDR3 reads CASSSDRGTYEQYF. Here the CDR3 DNA reads TGTGCCAGCAGTTCGGACAGGGGGACTTACGAGCAGTACTTC.

The rearrangement joins TRBV29-1 to TRBJ1-1; 7 bases match TRBD1. The CDR3 spans 13 residues. CDR1 and CDR2 (germline): SQVTM, ANQGSEA. Trimming cost V 5 bases and J 3 bases; bases outside gene matches: 6. Here the CDR3 reads CSVKARGDTEAFF. CDR3 DNA sequence: TGCAGCGTTAAGGCCAGGGGGGACACTGAAGCTTTCTTT.

In nucleotides, the CDR3 is TGTGCCAGCAGCAAAGGGGATCGGGGCTACACCTTC. Translated: CASSKGDRGYTF. This chain uses TRBV6-5 with TRBJ1-2, with a possible D match to TRBD1 (5 bases). In germline, CDR1 is MNHEY, CDR2 SVGAGI. Trimming removed 6 bases at V and 8 bases at J, with 13 bases between. CDR3 size: 12 residues.

V usage is TRBV7-9 and J usage is TRBJ1-2; the D gene is possibly TRBD1 (6 bases). V was pared by 7 bases and J by 5 bases, with 23 bases between. CDR3 length: 16 amino acids. CDR1 is SEHNR and CDR2 is FQNEAQ in the germline V gene (reference sequence). The CDR3 DNA is TGTGCCAGCACCACCCGGCTCGGGACAACTTTTTATGGCTACACCTTC. This codes for CASTTRLGTTFYGYTF.

V and J are TRBV27 and TRBJ1-2; no reliable D call. The ends were cut back, 3 bases at V and 1 base at J, with 12 bases in the middle. CDR1 is MNHEY, CDR2 SMNVEV, per germline (reference sequence). This CDR3 region has 15 residues. CDR3 loop: CASSFQPGVNYGYTF. The CDR3 bases are TGTGCCAGCAGTTTTCAGCCCGGGGTTAACTATGGCTACACCTTC.